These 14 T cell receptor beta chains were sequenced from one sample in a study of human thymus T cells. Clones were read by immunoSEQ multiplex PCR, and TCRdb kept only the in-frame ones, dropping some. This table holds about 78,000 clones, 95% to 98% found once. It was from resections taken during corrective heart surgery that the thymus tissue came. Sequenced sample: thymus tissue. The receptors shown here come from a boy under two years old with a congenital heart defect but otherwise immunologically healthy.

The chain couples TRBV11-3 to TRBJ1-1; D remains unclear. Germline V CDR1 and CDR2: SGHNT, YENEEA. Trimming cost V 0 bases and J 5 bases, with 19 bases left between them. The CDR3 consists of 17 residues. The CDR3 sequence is CASSLEGQDELRTEAFF. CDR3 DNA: TGTGCCAGCAGCTTAGAGGGTCAGGACGAACTACGGACTGAAGCTTTCTTT.

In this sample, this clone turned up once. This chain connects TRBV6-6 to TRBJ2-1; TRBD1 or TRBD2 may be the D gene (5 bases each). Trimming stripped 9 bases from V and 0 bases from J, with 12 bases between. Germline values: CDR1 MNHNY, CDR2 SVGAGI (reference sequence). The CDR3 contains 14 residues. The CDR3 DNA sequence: TGTGCCAGTCGGGACCATCGCTCCTACAATGAGCAGTTCTTC. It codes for CASRDHRSYNEQFF.

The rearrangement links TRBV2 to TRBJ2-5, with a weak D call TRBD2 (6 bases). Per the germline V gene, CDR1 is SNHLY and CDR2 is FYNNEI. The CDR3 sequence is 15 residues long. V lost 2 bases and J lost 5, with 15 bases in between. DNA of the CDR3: TGTGCCAGCAGTGAATCGCTCAAAGGAGGGGAGACCCAGTACTTC. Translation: CASSESLKGGETQYF.

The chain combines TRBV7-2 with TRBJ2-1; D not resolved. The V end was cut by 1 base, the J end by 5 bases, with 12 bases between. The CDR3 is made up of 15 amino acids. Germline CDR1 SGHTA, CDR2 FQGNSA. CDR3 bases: TGTGCCAGCAGCTTAGAAGCAAAAGCAAACAATGAGCAGTTCTTC. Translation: CASSLEAKANNEQFF.

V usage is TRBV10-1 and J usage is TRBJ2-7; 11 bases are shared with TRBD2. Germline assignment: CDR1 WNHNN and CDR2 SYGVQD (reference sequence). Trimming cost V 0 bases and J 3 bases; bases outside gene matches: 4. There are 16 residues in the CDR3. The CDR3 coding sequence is TGCGCCAGCAGTGAGTCCGCTAGCGGGAGGAACTACGAGCAGTACTTC. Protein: CASSESASGRNYEQYF.

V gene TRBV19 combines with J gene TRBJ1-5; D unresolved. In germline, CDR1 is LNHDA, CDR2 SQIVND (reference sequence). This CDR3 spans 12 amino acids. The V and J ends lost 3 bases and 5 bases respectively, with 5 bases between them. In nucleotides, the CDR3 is TGTGCCAGTAGTATCCGGGATCAGCCCCAGCATTTT. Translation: CASSIRDQPQHF. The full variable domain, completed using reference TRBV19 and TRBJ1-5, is DGGITQSPKYLFRKEGQNVTLSCEQNLNHDAMYWYRQDPGQGLRLIYYSQIVNDFQKGDIAEGYSVSREKKESFPLTVTSAQKNPTAFYLCASSIRDQPQHFGDGTRLSIL.

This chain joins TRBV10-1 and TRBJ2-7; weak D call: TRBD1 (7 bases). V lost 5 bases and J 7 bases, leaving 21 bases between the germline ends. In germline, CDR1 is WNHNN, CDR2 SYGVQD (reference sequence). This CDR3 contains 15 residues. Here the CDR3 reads CASSLTQGGTTEQYF. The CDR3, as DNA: TGCGCCAGCAGTCTTACCCAGGGGGGTACTACGGAGCAGTACTTC.

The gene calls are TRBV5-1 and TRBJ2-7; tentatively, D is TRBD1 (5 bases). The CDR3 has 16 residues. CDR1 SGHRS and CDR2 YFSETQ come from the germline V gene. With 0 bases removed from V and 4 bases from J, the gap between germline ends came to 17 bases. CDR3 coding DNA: TGCGCCAGCAGCTTGGGCTGGAACAGGTCGGAATACGAGCAGTACTTC. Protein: CASSLGWNRSEYEQYF.

CDR3 DNA: TGCGCCAGCAGCCAAGATCGGGGACTTAAAGACACCGGGGAGCTGTTTTTT. This encodes CASSQDRGLKDTGELFF. The chain is built from TRBV4-3 and TRBJ2-2; the D gene is possibly TRBD2 (6 bases). Germline CDR1 and CDR2: LGHNA and YSLEER. This CDR3 has 17 amino acids. Trimming shortened V by 0 bases and J by 3 bases, and 14 bases separated the two germline ends.

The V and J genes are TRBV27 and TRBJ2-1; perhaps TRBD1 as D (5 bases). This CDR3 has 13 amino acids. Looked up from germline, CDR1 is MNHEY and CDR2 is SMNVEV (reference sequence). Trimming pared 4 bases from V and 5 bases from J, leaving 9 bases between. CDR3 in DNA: TGTGCCAGCAGTTCCCAGACAGACAATGAGCAGTTCTTC. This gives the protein CASSSQTDNEQFF.

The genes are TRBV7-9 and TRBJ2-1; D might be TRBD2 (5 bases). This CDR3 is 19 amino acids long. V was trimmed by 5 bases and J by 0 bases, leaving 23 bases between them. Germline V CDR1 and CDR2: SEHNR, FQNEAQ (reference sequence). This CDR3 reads CASSASIRLAQSSYNEQFF. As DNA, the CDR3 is TGTGCCAGCAGCGCATCCATCCGGCTAGCACAGAGCTCCTACAATGAGCAGTTCTTC.

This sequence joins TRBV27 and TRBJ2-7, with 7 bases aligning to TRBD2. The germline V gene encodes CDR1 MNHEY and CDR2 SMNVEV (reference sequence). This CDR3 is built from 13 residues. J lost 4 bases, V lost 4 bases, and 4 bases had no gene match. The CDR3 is CASSYRGGYEQYF. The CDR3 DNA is TGTGCCAGCAGTTACCGGGGAGGGTACGAGCAGTACTTC.

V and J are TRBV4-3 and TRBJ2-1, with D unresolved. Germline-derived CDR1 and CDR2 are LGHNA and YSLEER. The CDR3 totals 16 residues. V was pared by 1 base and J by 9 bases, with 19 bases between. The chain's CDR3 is CASSQVQGKVRREQFF. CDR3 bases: TGCGCCAGCAGCCAAGTCCAAGGCAAGGTCCGACGTGAGCAGTTCTTC.

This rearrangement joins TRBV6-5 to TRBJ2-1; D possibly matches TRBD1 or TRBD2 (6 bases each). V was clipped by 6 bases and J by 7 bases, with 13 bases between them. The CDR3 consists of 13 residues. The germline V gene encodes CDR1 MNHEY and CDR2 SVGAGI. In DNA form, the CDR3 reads TGTGCCAGCAGCCCAAGGGGGGTAAATGAGCAGTTCTTC. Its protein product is CASSPRGVNEQFF.